What follows are 30 T cell receptor beta chains derived from one specimen sequenced in a study of T cells in pancreatic ductal adenocarcinoma. This table comes from immunoSEQ multiplex PCR, and its TCRdb copy is limited to in-frame clones, with some not included. The sample contains about 11,000 clones, 75% to 90% of which appear only once. Selected pancreatic ductal adenocarcinoma patients had undergone surgery without neoadjuvant therapy. The sequenced material came from PBMCs. These receptors were obtained from a human donor with pancreatic ductal adenocarcinoma.

The chain is built from TRBV28 and TRBJ1-2, with D possibly TRBD1 on 6 matching bases. The CDR3 is made up of 15 amino acids. Germline assignment: CDR1 MDHEN and CDR2 SYDVKM. Trimming left V 5 bases short and J 3 bases short, with 16 bases between. CDR3 DNA sequence: TGTGCCAGCAGTCGAATCACAGGGACTGACTATGGCTACACCTTC. Amino acids: CASSRITGTDYGYTF.

The V and J genes are TRBV5-4 and TRBJ2-7; 7 bases fit TRBD1. The CDR3 covers 16 residues. V lost 1 base and J lost 6; bases outside the gene matches: 13. CDR1 SGHNT and CDR2 YYREEE come from the germline V gene (reference sequence). In nucleotides, the CDR3 is TGTGCCAGCAGCTTGCGATTGGGCGACAGGGAAGGCGAGCAGTACTTC. Encoded protein: CASSLRLGDREGEQYF.

This clone has only a few counts. CDR3 residues: CASSQDSVGTEAFF. The CDR3 bases are TGCGCCAGCAGCCAAGATTCGGTCGGCACTGAAGCTTTCTTT. The J gene is TRBJ1-1, the V gene TRBV4-3; no firm D call. Germline V gene lookup returns CDR1 LGHNA and CDR2 YSLEER. This CDR3 region has 14 residues. Trimming cost V 0 bases and J 4 bases, with 9 bases left between them.

The rearrangement links TRBV12-2 to TRBJ2-5; whether TRBD2, the table's D call, matches the DNA was not checked. TRBV12-2 is a listed pseudogene. There are 15 residues in the CDR3. CDR3 region: CASRLVAGEDETQYF. In DNA form, the CDR3 reads TGTGCAAGTCGCTTAGTAGCGGGAGAGGATGAGACCCAGTACTTC.

This sequence joins TRBV7-3 and TRBJ2-1; D is uncertain. Trimming cost V 3 bases and J 0 bases, with 9 bases left between them. The CDR3 has 15 amino acids. The germline V gene encodes CDR1 SGHTA and CDR2 FQGTGA. CDR3 sequence reads: CASSFEQSSYNEQFF. In DNA, the CDR3 is TGTGCCAGCAGCTTTGAACAGAGCTCCTACAATGAGCAGTTCTTC.

The CDR3 loop is CSVLDRARNEQFF. DNA of the CDR3: TGCAGCGTCTTGGACAGGGCCCGCAATGAGCAGTTCTTC. This chain uses TRBV29-1 with TRBJ2-1; 8 nucleotides agree with TRBD1. CDR3 length: 13 residues. V was pared by 6 bases and J by 6 bases, with 7 bases of the junction left unmatched. Germline V gene data show CDR1 as SQVTM and CDR2 as ANQGSEA.

The chain carries TRBV7-3 and TRBJ2-1, with 7 positions matching TRBD1. The V gene's germline CDR1 is SGHTA and CDR2 FQGTGA. The CDR3 runs 15 residues. V shed 5 bases, J shed 3 bases, and the junction held 7 bases outside the gene matches. CDR3 in amino acids: CASSLGQASYNEQFF. DNA for the CDR3: TGTGCCAGCAGCCTCGGACAGGCCAGCTACAATGAGCAGTTCTTC.

The chain has TRBV5-1 and TRBJ1-2; D is perhaps TRBD1 (6 bases). Trimming took 1 base from V and 3 from J, leaving 13 bases between them. Per the germline V gene, CDR1 is SGHRS and CDR2 is YFSETQ. CDR3 length equals 15 residues. The CDR3 loop is CASSLFSAGDYGYTF. In DNA, the CDR3 is TGCGCCAGCAGCTTGTTCTCGGCAGGGGACTATGGCTACACCTTC.

The table lists this clone with a few counts. An end of the junction differs from the germline gene, which may be a read error. The genes are TRBV23-1 and TRBJ1-5; no clear D gene. Being an ORF, TRBV23-1 has a function that is uncertain. The CDR3 has 9 amino acids. The CDR3 protein is CASSQPQHF. The CDR3 nucleotides read TGCGCCAGTAGTCAGCCCCAGCATTTT.

J is TRBJ1-5 and V is TRBV4-1, with 9 positions matching TRBD1. Trimming cost V 1 base and J 4 bases; bases outside gene matches: 5. The CDR3 length is 16 residues. Looked up from germline, CDR1 is MGHRA and CDR2 is YSYEKL. CDR3 protein: CASSQATGTGNQPQHF. The CDR3 nucleotides are TGCGCCAGCAGCCAAGCGACCGGGACAGGGAATCAGCCCCAGCATTTT.

This clone has just one count. The chain has TRBV28 and TRBJ2-5; D remains unclear. The V end lost 7 bases, the J end lost 0 bases, and 6 bases lay between the germline ends. In germline, CDR1 is MDHEN, CDR2 SYDVKM. CDR3 length equals 12 residues. The CDR3 nucleotides are TGTGCCAGCATCGGGCACCAAGAGACCCAGTACTTC. Translation gives CASIGHQETQYF.

The chain is built from TRBV6-1 and TRBJ1-3, with 9 positions matching TRBD1. The CDR3 has 15 amino acids. Trimming at V came to 11 bases and at J to 0 bases, leaving 8 bases not matched to a gene. CDR1 is MNHNS and CDR2 is SASEGT in the germline V gene. For the CDR3, the DNA is TGTGCCTGTTCGAAACAGGGGGCCTCTGGAAACACCATATATTTT. Translation: CACSKQGASGNTIYF.

This chain connects TRBV19 to TRBJ1-4; 9 bases line up with TRBD1. The CDR3 extends over 17 amino acids. J gave up 7 bases and V 1 base, and 10 bases lay outside the gene matches. Germline V lookup: CDR1 LNHDA, CDR2 SQIVND (reference sequence). The CDR3 DNA is TGTGCCAGTAGTATAGTCGGACAGGGGTTGAATTCTGAAAAACTGTTTTTT. The encoded protein is CASSIVGQGLNSEKLFF.

The CDR3 DNA sequence: TGTGCCAGCAGTTGGGACAGCTCGGTCACTGAAGCTTTCTTT. Translated, it gives CASSWDSSVTEAFF. The V and J genes are TRBV2 and TRBJ1-1, with 7 nucleotides matching TRBD1. Germline V gene data show CDR1 as SNHLY and CDR2 as FYNNEI. Trimming cost V 5 bases and J 4 bases; bases outside gene matches: 7. The CDR3 contains 14 residues.

The rearrangement joins TRBV4-1 to TRBJ2-7; 9 positions agree with TRBD2. Germline CDR1 MGHRA, CDR2 YSYEKL. This CDR3 has 15 residues. Trimming at V came to 3 bases and at J to 3 bases, leaving 6 bases not matched to a gene. The CDR3 spells CASSHLAGEGYEQYF. CDR3 coding DNA: TGCGCCAGCAGCCATTTAGCGGGAGAGGGCTACGAGCAGTACTTC.

V usage is TRBV4-1 and J usage is TRBJ1-1; no clear D gene. In germline, CDR1 is MGHRA, CDR2 YSYEKL. The V end lost 0 bases, the J end lost 5 bases, and 7 bases lay between the germline ends. The CDR3 contains 13 residues. CDR3 sequence reads: CASSQDGKTEAFF. The CDR3 coding sequence is TGCGCCAGCAGCCAAGATGGAAAGACTGAAGCTTTCTTT.

V and J are TRBV4-3 and TRBJ2-7; D perhaps matches TRBD1 (5 bases). CDR1 and CDR2 from the germline V gene are LGHNA and YSLEER. V dropped 0 bases and J dropped 4 bases, with 25 bases sitting between them. The CDR3 length is 19 residues. This chain's CDR3 is CASSQDKGKISRVGYEQYF. CDR3 nucleotide sequence: TGCGCCAGCAGCCAAGATAAGGGAAAGATCTCCAGGGTGGGGTACGAGCAGTACTTC.

The chain combines TRBV9 with TRBJ2-7, with TRBD2 as a possible D gene (5 bases). Germline V CDR1 and CDR2: SGDLS, YYNGEE. Trimming left V 0 bases short and J 3 bases short, with 10 bases between. CDR3 length: 14 amino acids. The CDR3 spells CASSVAGRSYEQYF. CDR3 bases: TGTGCCAGCAGCGTAGCGGGGAGAAGCTACGAGCAGTACTTC.

This chain uses TRBV6-5 with TRBJ1-2, with 9 nucleotides matching TRBD1. V shed 2 bases, J shed 2 bases, and the junction held 3 bases outside the gene matches. Per the germline V gene, CDR1 is MNHEY and CDR2 is SVGAGI. This CDR3 region has 15 residues. The CDR3 nucleotides read TGTGCCAGCAGTTACGAAGGGACAGGGAACTATGGCTACACCTTC. Amino acids: CASSYEGTGNYGYTF.

This chain joins TRBV5-1 and TRBJ2-7, with D perhaps given as TRBD1 or TRBD2 (5 bases each). The germline V gene has CDR1 SGHRS and CDR2 YFSETQ. The V end lost 0 bases, the J end lost 6 bases, and 19 bases lay between the germline ends. This CDR3 is 16 amino acids long. CDR3 nucleotides: TGCGCCAGCAGCTTGGAGGGGACGCCTCCTCTTTTCGAGCAGTACTTC. As protein: CASSLEGTPPLFEQYF.

The V gene is TRBV6-5, the J gene TRBJ1-4, with TRBD1 matching 7 bases. The CDR3 is made up of 14 amino acids. Germline lookup yields CDR1 MNHEY and CDR2 SVGAGI. The junction had 9 bases not matched to a gene; V was cut back by 7 bases and J by 7 bases. CDR3 loop: CASTRTGEGEKLFF. CDR3 DNA: TGTGCCAGCACAAGAACAGGGGAGGGTGAAAAACTGTTTTTT.

This chain uses TRBV6-5 with TRBJ1-6; TRBD1 matches at 7 bases. The CDR3 has 15 amino acids. V shed 2 bases, J shed 7 bases, and the junction held 5 bases outside the gene matches. Germline-derived CDR1 and CDR2 are MNHEY and SVGAGI. The CDR3: CASSYQTGRNSPLHF. The CDR3 nucleotides read TGTGCCAGCAGTTACCAGACAGGGAGGAATTCACCCCTCCACTTT.

The chain employs TRBV5-8 and TRBJ2-5; possible D gene TRBD2, 5 bases. This CDR3 region has 15 residues. Germline assignment: CDR1 SGHTS and CDR2 YDEGEE. V gave up 5 bases and J gave up 1 base, with 15 bases separating them. This CDR3 is CASSKQLEIQETQYF. The DNA of the CDR3 is TGTGCCAGCAGTAAGCAACTAGAGATCCAAGAGACCCAGTACTTC.

CDR3 in amino acids: CSVTGVTGELFF. The DNA of the CDR3 is TGCAGCGTGACGGGTGTCACCGGGGAGCTGTTTTTT. This chain uses TRBV29-1 with TRBJ2-2; D unresolved. This CDR3 contains 12 residues. V was shortened by 6 bases and J by 4 bases, with 9 bases between the two germline ends. Germline V lookup: CDR1 SQVTM, CDR2 ANQGSEA.

The chain recombines TRBV10-3 with TRBJ2-7; D gene unclear. Between the trimmed V and J ends, which lost 6 bases and 1 base, there was a span of 13 bases. The CDR3 is 14 amino acids. Germline CDR1 reads ENHRY; CDR2 reads SYGVKD. The CDR3 DNA sequence: TGTGCCATCAGCGACGACATGGCTTCCTACGAGCAGTACTTC. Protein: CAISDDMASYEQYF.

V is TRBV27 and J is TRBJ2-7; D gene unclear. Between the trimmed V and J ends, which lost 2 bases and 2 bases, there was a span of 19 bases. The CDR3 length is 17 residues. CDR1 is MNHEY, CDR2 SMNVEV, per germline (reference sequence). The CDR3 loop is CASSLHIPGRTPYEQYF. The CDR3 DNA reads TGTGCCAGCAGTTTACATATCCCCGGACGGACCCCCTACGAGCAGTACTTC.

This clone was recorded a few times. One end of the junction is discordant with germline, which a read error may explain. V is TRBV18 and J is TRBJ1-1; D is undetermined. The CDR3 length is 12 residues. Germline CDR1 reads KGHSH; CDR2 reads LQKENI. DNA for the CDR3: TGTGCCACCTCAGCCCCGACTGGTGAAGCTTTCTTT. This gives the protein CATSAPTGEAFF.

There are a few counts of this clone. The rearrangement uses TRBV6-5 and TRBJ2-7; D gene uncertain. Germline CDR1 is MNHEY and CDR2 is SVGAGI. With 7 bases removed from V and 5 bases from J, the gap between germline ends came to 15 bases. The CDR3 sequence is 13 residues long. The CDR3 region has the DNA TGTGCCAGCACCTCTACCTTGGGAAACGAGCAGTACTTC. It encodes CASTSTLGNEQYF.

The chain recombines TRBV27 with TRBJ1-3; D gene unclear. Trimming stripped 6 bases from V and 0 bases from J, with 6 bases between. The germline V gene encodes CDR1 MNHEY and CDR2 SMNVEV (reference sequence). The CDR3 covers 13 residues. The CDR3 spells CASRQSSGNTIYF. CDR3 coding DNA: TGTGCCAGCAGGCAGAGCTCTGGAAACACCATATATTTT.

The chain combines TRBV14 with TRBJ2-5, with TRBD1 as a possible D gene (5 bases). CDR3 length: 15 residues. The germline V and J ends were trimmed by 4 bases and 5 bases, with 17 bases remaining between them. Germline CDR1 and CDR2: SGHDN and FVKESK. The CDR3 DNA follows: TGTGCCAGCAGCCTTGGGGCAGGGAAAAAGGAGACCCAGTACTTC. This codes for CASSLGAGKKETQYF.